This T cell receptor (beta chain) was captured in a study of identical twins. The germline gives CDR1 DFQATT, CDR2 SNEGSKA (reference sequence). With 2 bases removed from V and 3 bases from J, the gap between germline ends came to 8 bases. This CDR3 has 12 residues. This clonotype was found a few times. Everyone who gave samples was a healthy Caucasian. From the 5' RACE reads, TCRdb called clonotypes with MiXCR, one entry per CDR3 protein. The table includes roughly 540,000 distinct CDR3 sequences, under 25% detected once. These data are also associated with another study on T cells expressing NK-cell markers. In that study: Among the eight sequenced donors, seven tested HCMV-seropositive and one tested seronegative.

Sequencing was performed on CD4+ T cells sorted from blood. The chain recombines TRBV20-1 with TRBJ2-7; D uncertain. The receptor was derived from a woman younger than 35 in good health. The CDR3 sequence: CSARSHIYEQYF. Written as DNA, the CDR3 is TGCAGTGCTAGATCGCACATCTACGAGCAGTACTTC.